Listed here are 32 T cell receptor beta chains from one sample, sequenced in a study of blood T cell repertoires in COVID-19. Method: immunoSEQ multiplex PCR; TCRdb's copy keeps in-frame clones and lacks some. The data show about 160,000 clones, 85% to 90% seen once. The sequenced sample was peripheral blood. These TCRs come from a woman between 70 and 85 years old with COVID-19, enrolled during active disease.

The rearrangement uses TRBV3-1 (or the pseudogene TRBV3-2) and TRBJ2-7, with D perhaps matching TRBD2 (5 bases). Germline V gene lookup returns CDR1 LGHDT and CDR2 YNNKEL (reference sequence). This CDR3 spans 15 amino acids. The V end was cut by 5 bases, the J end by 3 bases, with 17 bases between. In nucleotides, the CDR3 is TGTGCCAGCAGCTCAGGACTGAGGGCCGACTACGAGCAGTACTTC. Residues: CASSSGLRADYEQYF.

V and J are TRBV7-9 and TRBJ1-1; D possibly corresponds to TRBD1 (6 bases). CDR3 length: 15 amino acids. Germline lookup yields CDR1 SEHNR and CDR2 FQNEAQ (reference sequence). Trimming removed 0 bases from V and 5 bases from J, with 13 bases in between. As DNA, the CDR3 is TGTGCCAGCAGCTTAGCGCTACAGGGTTCTACTGAAGCTTTCTTT. This translates into CASSLALQGSTEAFF.

The chain is built from TRBV19 and TRBJ1-2; D remains unclear. The V and J ends lost 8 bases and 2 bases respectively, with 21 bases between them. CDR3 size: 16 residues. Per the germline V gene, CDR1 is LNHDA and CDR2 is SQIVND (reference sequence). The DNA of the CDR3 is TGTGCCAGTGCCTACTTCCCCGGTACGGGAAACTATGGCTACACCTTC. Protein: CASAYFPGTGNYGYTF.

The chain links TRBV28 to TRBJ1-2, with TRBD1 matching 7 bases. CDR1 and CDR2 (germline): MDHEN, SYDVKM. The CDR3 consists of 13 residues. J was trimmed by 10 bases and V by 5 bases; bases with no gene match: 10. The CDR3: CASSRQGPWDYTF. CDR3 nucleotide sequence: TGTGCCAGCAGTCGACAGGGCCCCTGGGACTACACCTTC.

This sequence joins TRBV7-2 and TRBJ1-1, with TRBD1 identical over 7 bases. The ends lost 2 bases at V and 1 base at J; junction bases unmatched: 4. CDR3 length: 15 residues. Germline V gene sequence: CDR1 SGHTA, CDR2 FQGNSA. Here the CDR3 reads CASSLTGTENTEAFF. The CDR3, as DNA: TGTGCCAGCAGCTTAACCGGGACAGAGAACACTGAAGCTTTCTTT.

With respect to this clone: The same CDR3 can be traced to other DNA sequences in this sample. The V gene is TRBV5-6, the J gene TRBJ1-2; 7 nucleotides agree with TRBD1. This CDR3 comprises 14 residues. After removal of 1 base from V and 2 bases from J, the junction contained 2 bases not matched to a gene. Germline CDR1 reads SGHDT; CDR2 reads YYEEEE. The CDR3 nucleotides are TGTGCCAGCAGCTTGAGGGACAGAAACTATGGCTACACCTTC. Protein product: CASSLRDRNYGYTF.

This chain connects TRBV7-9 to TRBJ1-2; no firm D call. Germline CDR1 reads SEHNR; CDR2 reads FQNEAQ (reference sequence). V shed 6 bases and J shed 2 bases, with 13 bases lying between them. The CDR3 consists of 14 residues. The CDR3 coding sequence is TGTGCCAGCAGGGCCGAAAACGAAAACTATGGCTACACCTTC. Translating it yields CASRAENENYGYTF. The full variable domain, with the rest looked up from reference TRBV7-9 and TRBJ1-2, is DTGVSQNPRHKITKRGQNVTFRCDPISEHNRLYWYRQTLGQGPEFLTYFQNEAQLEKSRLLSDRFSAERPKGSFSTLEIQRTEQGDSAMYLCASRAENENYGYTFGSGTRLTVV.

The CDR3 region is CASSLGRGAGTGELFF. CDR3 bases: TGCGCCAGCAGCTTGGGCCGGGGGGCCGGAACCGGGGAGCTGTTTTTT. J is TRBJ2-2 and V is TRBV5-1, with D perhaps TRBD2 (7 bases). This CDR3 contains 16 residues. The germline gives CDR1 SGHRS, CDR2 YFSETQ. V dropped 0 bases and J dropped 5 bases, with 14 bases sitting between them.

Comment on this clone: Germline is not matched at one junction end, which may reflect a read error. V usage is TRBV7-7 and J usage is TRBJ2-2; TRBD1 might be the D (5 bases). Per the germline V gene, CDR1 is SSHAT and CDR2 is FNYEAQ (reference sequence). The CDR3 sequence is 16 residues long. CDR3 sequence reads: CASSSDRIRTSGELFF. DNA for the CDR3: TGTGCTAGCAGCTCTGACAGAATAAGAACGTCCGGGGAGCTGTTTTTT.

The V call is TRBV28, the J call TRBJ1-2, with D hard to call. Trimming left V 1 base short and J 7 bases short, with 7 bases between. This CDR3 comprises 12 residues. Per germline, CDR1 MDHEN and CDR2 SYDVKM. This chain's CDR3 is CASSLLRAGYTF. The CDR3 nucleotides read TGTGCCAGCAGTTTATTGCGTGCTGGCTACACCTTC.

The chain has TRBV6-5 and TRBJ2-3, with D possibly TRBD1 on 5 matching bases. This CDR3 region has 16 residues. The germline CDR1 and CDR2 sequences are MNHEY and SVGAGI. V was trimmed by 0 bases and J by 3 bases, leaving 13 bases between them. CDR3 nucleotides: TGTGCCAGCAGTTACTCCAGGGAACTCCGTACAGATACGCAGTATTTT. It specifies CASSYSRELRTDTQYF.

The chain combines TRBV6-5 with TRBJ1-6, with D possibly being TRBD1 (5 bases). The CDR3 sequence is 15 residues long. The ends were cut back, 9 bases at V and 5 bases at J, with 17 bases in the middle. Germline V gene lookup returns CDR1 MNHEY and CDR2 SVGAGI. The DNA for the CDR3 is TGTGCCAGTCACTCAGGGTACACAAATAATTCACCCCTCCACTTT. Protein product: CASHSGYTNNSPLHF.

V gene TRBV6-1 combines with J gene TRBJ1-5, with D unresolved. V was trimmed by 3 bases and J by 0 bases, leaving 9 bases between them. Germline V gene lookup returns CDR1 MNHNS and CDR2 SASEGT. This CDR3 is 15 amino acids long. CDR3 in DNA: TGTGCCAGCAGTGAGTGGCACCATAGCAATCAGCCCCAGCATTTT. Encoded protein: CASSEWHHSNQPQHF.

The V gene is TRBV9, the J gene TRBJ1-1, with D maybe TRBD1 (5 bases). Germline V gene sequence: CDR1 SGDLS, CDR2 YYNGEE. The CDR3 loop spans 16 amino acids. V was clipped by 3 bases and J by 3 bases, with 18 bases between them. The CDR3 here is CASSDYPRGQDTEAFF. In DNA form, the CDR3 reads TGTGCCAGCAGCGACTATCCAAGGGGTCAGGACACTGAAGCTTTCTTT.

V gene TRBV19 combines with J gene TRBJ1-5; 10 bases line up with TRBD1. This CDR3 has 14 residues. The junction had 3 bases not matched to a gene; V was cut back by 3 bases and J by 7 bases. Germline CDR1 and CDR2: LNHDA and SQIVND (reference sequence). The CDR3 region has the DNA TGTGCCAGTAGTATGGGGACAGGGGTCCAGCCCCAGCATTTT. It yields the protein CASSMGTGVQPQHF.

The chain recombines TRBV5-1 with TRBJ2-1; 12 bases line up with TRBD1. Germline CDR1 and CDR2: SGHRS and YFSETQ. V dropped 4 bases and J dropped 9; count of bases not matched to a gene: 5. This CDR3 spans 14 amino acids. The CDR3 loop reads CASSRDRGRSEQFF. CDR3 DNA sequence: TGCGCCAGCAGCAGGGACAGGGGGCGATCTGAGCAGTTCTTC.

The rearrangement joins TRBV19 to TRBJ2-7; D uncertain. Germline CDR1 and CDR2: LNHDA and SQIVND (reference sequence). The germline V and J ends were trimmed by 6 bases and 6 bases, with 15 bases remaining between them. The CDR3 is 13 amino acids. The CDR3 DNA sequence: TGTGCCAGTAGCCCCTCGTCCCGAGGCGAGCAGTACTTC. It is translated as CASSPSSRGEQYF.

This rearrangement joins TRBV7-9 to TRBJ1-5; D is unresolved. V gave up 5 bases and J gave up 4 bases, with 21 bases separating them. The CDR3 loop spans 17 amino acids. Germline values: CDR1 SEHNR, CDR2 FQNEAQ (reference sequence). CDR3 in amino acids: CASSPRVDREKNQPQHF. DNA for the CDR3: TGTGCCAGCAGCCCCCGGGTAGACCGCGAGAAGAATCAGCCCCAGCATTTT.

This clone was seen a few times. The V call is TRBV5-4, the J call TRBJ1-3; a weak D match, TRBD1 (5 bases). Trimming left V 2 bases short and J 4 bases short, with 13 bases between. The length of the CDR3 is 15 residues. Germline loops: CDR1 SGHNT, CDR2 YYREEE (reference sequence). As DNA, the CDR3 is TGTGCCAGCAGCTTAGACTGGGACTCCGGAAACACCATATATTTT. Its translation is CASSLDWDSGNTIYF.

In DNA, the CDR3 is TGTGCCAGCAGTCCAGGACGGGAATCCCAGCCCCAGCATTTT. It specifies CASSPGRESQPQHF. The chain couples TRBV2 to TRBJ1-5, with unresolved D. The V gene's germline CDR1 is SNHLY and CDR2 FYNNEI. The CDR3 sequence is 14 residues long. V lost 5 bases and J 7 bases, leaving 15 bases between the germline ends.

The gene calls are TRBV6-5 and TRBJ1-2; TRBD1 might be the D (5 bases). Trimming removed 8 bases at V and 1 base at J, with 17 bases between. Per the germline V gene, CDR1 is MNHEY and CDR2 is SVGAGI. CDR3 length: 15 amino acids. The CDR3 sequence: CASRRNGQINYGYTF. DNA for the CDR3: TGTGCCAGCCGACGAAATGGACAAATTAACTATGGCTACACCTTC.

The CDR3 loop reads CATSKTGAGLTDTQYF. In DNA form, the CDR3 reads TGTGCCACCAGCAAAACAGGGGCGGGCCTCACAGATACGCAGTATTTT. The V and J genes are TRBV15 and TRBJ2-3; 7 bases fit TRBD1. Unmatched junction bases numbered 9, after V lost 4 bases and J lost 2 bases. Germline assignment: CDR1 LNHNV and CDR2 YYDKDF (reference sequence). This CDR3 is 16 amino acids long.

The V and J genes are TRBV27 and TRBJ2-1, with TRBD2 identical over 8 bases. The CDR3 has 16 residues. The junction had 13 bases not matched to a gene; V was cut back by 5 bases and J by 7 bases. Germline V gene data show CDR1 as MNHEY and CDR2 as SMNVEV (reference sequence). CDR3 protein: CASSPLLAGLGNEQFF. The CDR3 DNA reads as TGTGCCAGCAGTCCCTTATTAGCGGGGCTAGGGAATGAGCAGTTCTTC.

This sequence joins TRBV30 and TRBJ1-3; D is perhaps TRBD1 (5 bases). Trimming removed 1 base at V and 10 bases at J, with 14 bases between. The CDR3 is 13 residues long. Germline CDR1 reads GTSNPN; CDR2 reads SVGIG (reference sequence). The CDR3 DNA is TGTGCCTGGAGTGAAGGAGGGGTGGGGACCATATATTTT. Amino acids: CAWSEGGVGTIYF.

The rearrangement links TRBV7-9 to TRBJ1-5, with 11 positions matching TRBD1. Germline CDR1 reads SEHNR; CDR2 reads FQNEAQ (reference sequence). The trim removed 4 bases at V and 5 bases at J, leaving 4 bases unmatched. There are 15 residues in the CDR3. Written as DNA, the CDR3 is TGTGCCAGCAGCTCACAGGACAGGGGGCATCAGCCCCAGCATTTT. Amino acid sequence: CASSSQDRGHQPQHF.

The rearrangement joins TRBV28 to TRBJ2-2; 7 positions agree with TRBD2. Germline V gives CDR1 MDHEN, CDR2 SYDVKM. V was pared by 3 bases and J by 7 bases, with 8 bases of the junction left unmatched. This CDR3 contains 15 residues. The CDR3 region is CASSFRPSGGGELFF. In DNA, the CDR3 is TGTGCCAGCAGTTTTAGGCCTAGCGGAGGCGGGGAGCTGTTTTTT.

This chain links TRBV6-5 with TRBJ2-5, with 7 bases aligning to TRBD2. Per the germline V gene, CDR1 is MNHEY and CDR2 is SVGAGI. The CDR3 runs to 14 residues. Trimming took 8 bases from V and 1 from J; bases not matched to a gene: 7. CDR3 nucleotide sequence: TGTGCCAGCCTGAGGGGAGGGGTCCAAGAGACCCAGTACTTC. Translating gives CASLRGGVQETQYF.

This clone has only one observation. In nucleotides, the CDR3 is TGTGCCAGCAGGTTCGAGGGGGCAAGCAATCAGCCCCAGCATTTT. As protein: CASRFEGASNQPQHF. This chain links TRBV2 with TRBJ1-5; 7 nucleotides align to TRBD1. J was trimmed by 1 base and V by 6 bases; bases with no gene match: 6. Germline CDR1 reads SNHLY; CDR2 reads FYNNEI. The CDR3 spans 15 residues.

This chain uses TRBV6-1 with TRBJ1-5, with TRBD1 identical over 7 bases. This CDR3 has 18 amino acids. Germline V gives CDR1 MNHNS, CDR2 SASEGT. The V segment lost 2 bases and the J segment 1 base; nucleotides outside the gene matches: 11. The CDR3 sequence: CASSEYWRQGVSNQPQHF. As DNA, the CDR3 is TGTGCCAGCAGTGAATATTGGCGGCAGGGGGTGAGCAATCAGCCCCAGCATTTT.

This chain links TRBV19 with TRBJ1-2, with 8 bases lining up with TRBD1. Trimming cost V 4 bases and J 8 bases; bases outside gene matches: 15. This CDR3 contains 16 residues. CDR1 is LNHDA, CDR2 SQIVND, per germline (reference sequence). The DNA for the CDR3 is TGTGCCAGTAGTACCCAGGGGGCACAGGATAGGGGAGGCTACACCTTC. Translation gives CASSTQGAQDRGGYTF.

The rearrangement links TRBV29-1 to TRBJ1-5; 11 positions match TRBD1. Germline trimming cut 1 base from V and 0 bases from J; bases unmatched to any gene: 2. Germline values: CDR1 SQVTM, CDR2 ANQGSEA. The CDR3 has 16 residues. For the CDR3, the DNA is TGCAGCGTTGAAGGGACAGGGGGCCATAGCAATCAGCCCCAGCATTTT. Residues: CSVEGTGGHSNQPQHF. Complete variable domain (other parts from reference TRBV29-1 and TRBJ1-5): SAVISQKPSRDICQRGTSLTIQCQVDSQVTMMFWYRQQPGQSLTLIATANQGSEATYESGFVIDKFPISRPNLTFSTLTVSNMSPEDSSIYLCSVEGTGGHSNQPQHFGDGTRLSIL.

This chain joins TRBV5-1 and TRBJ1-3, with 7 bases identical to TRBD1. Trimming removed 5 bases from V and 3 bases from J; junction bases left unmatched: 8. CDR3 length: 15 residues. Germline CDR1 and CDR2: SGHRS and YFSETQ. The CDR3 spells CASRPTGVVGNTIYF. CDR3 in DNA: TGCGCCAGCAGGCCCACAGGGGTGGTTGGAAACACCATATATTTT. The whole variable domain, remainder taken from reference TRBV5-1 and TRBJ1-3, is KAGVTQTPRYLIKTRGQQVTLSCSPISGHRSVSWYQQTPGQGLQFLFEYFSETQRNKGNFPGRFSGRQFSNSRSEMNVSTLELGDSALYLCASRPTGVVGNTIYFGEGSWLTVV.